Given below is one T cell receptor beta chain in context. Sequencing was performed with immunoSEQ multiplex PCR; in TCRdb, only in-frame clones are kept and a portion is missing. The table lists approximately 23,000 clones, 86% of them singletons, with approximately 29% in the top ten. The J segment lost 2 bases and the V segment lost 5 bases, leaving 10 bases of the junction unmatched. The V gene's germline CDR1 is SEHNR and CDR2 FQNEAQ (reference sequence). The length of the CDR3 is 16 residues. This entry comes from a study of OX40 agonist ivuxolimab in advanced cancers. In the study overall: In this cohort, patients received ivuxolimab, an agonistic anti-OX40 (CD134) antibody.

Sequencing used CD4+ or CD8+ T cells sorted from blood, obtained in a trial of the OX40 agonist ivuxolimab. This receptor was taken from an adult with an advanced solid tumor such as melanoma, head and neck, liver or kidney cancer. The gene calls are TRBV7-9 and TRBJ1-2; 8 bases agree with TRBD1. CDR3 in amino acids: CASSLTPDRENYGYTF. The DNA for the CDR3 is TGTGCCAGCAGCCTTACGCCGGACAGGGAAAACTATGGCTACACCTTC.